The rows below give T cell receptor beta chains drawn from one sample of a study of Graves' ophthalmopathy and Graves' hyperthyroidism. TCRdb fed the multiplex PCR reads into MiXCR, producing one record per CDR3 protein. Of approximately 210,000 distinct CDR3 sequences in the sample, under 30% are singletons; the top ten hold 9.1%. The sample consisted of peripheral blood. The receptors here all came from a man in his fifties with Graves' ophthalmopathy. Both conserved end residues are part of each CDR3. A D gene is named only where the DNA matches it firmly. The size field is filled for only some rows; it gives once, few, many or a size class.

cdr3_nt: TGTGCCAGCAGCAGACCCCCCAATCAGCCCCAGCATTTT; cdr3_aa: CASSRPPNQPQHF; d_call: -; v_call: TRBV28; j_call: TRBJ1-5; clone_size: -
cdr3_nt: TGCGCCAGCAGCTCCAGCGGGAGGGCCGACACCGGGGAGCTGTTTTTT; cdr3_aa: CASSSSGRADTGELFF; d_call: TRBD2; v_call: TRBV5-1; j_call: TRBJ2-2; clone_size: many
cdr3_nt: TGTGCCAGCAGCGATTACACCACCGGGGAGCTGTTTTTT; cdr3_aa: CASSDYTTGELFF; d_call: -; v_call: TRBV12-3/TRBV12-4; j_call: TRBJ2-2; clone_size: few
cdr3_nt: TGTGCCAGCAGTCAAAGGGGGTGGGGCACTGAAGCTTTCTTT; cdr3_aa: CASSQRGWGTEAFF; d_call: -; v_call: TRBV27; j_call: TRBJ1-1; clone_size: -
cdr3_nt: TGTGCCAGCAGTGAACCGGGGGGCGAGCAGTACTTC; cdr3_aa: CASSEPGGEQYF; d_call: TRBD2; v_call: TRBV28; j_call: TRBJ2-7; clone_size: many
cdr3_nt: TGTGCCAGCAGTGGGCTAGCGGTGAACACCGGGGAGCTGTTTTTT; cdr3_aa: CASSGLAVNTGELFF; d_call: TRBD2; v_call: TRBV2; j_call: TRBJ2-2; clone_size: -
cdr3_nt: TGTGCCAGCAGTGAATCGGAGGGGGCAAGCTATGGCTACACCTTC; cdr3_aa: CASSESEGASYGYTF; d_call: TRBD1; v_call: TRBV6-1; j_call: TRBJ1-2; clone_size: -
cdr3_nt: TGTGCCAGCAGCCCAAGAGGTAGCTCCTACGAGCAGTACTTC; cdr3_aa: CASSPRGSSYEQYF; d_call: -; v_call: TRBV7-2; j_call: TRBJ2-7; clone_size: many
cdr3_nt: TGTGCCAGCAGCCCAGGGACAGGGGGACCCTACGAGCAGTACTTC; cdr3_aa: CASSPGTGGPYEQYF; d_call: TRBD1; v_call: TRBV11-2; j_call: TRBJ2-7; clone_size: many
cdr3_nt: TGTGCCAGCAGCTTATTTAGGGAGGGAAACACCATATATTTT; cdr3_aa: CASSLFREGNTIYF; d_call: -; v_call: TRBV7-2; j_call: TRBJ1-3; clone_size: many
cdr3_nt: TGTGCCAGCAGTTACTCGACCGGCACGGCCAAAAACATTCAGTACTTC; cdr3_aa: CASSYSTGTAKNIQYF; d_call: -; v_call: TRBV6-5; j_call: TRBJ2-4; clone_size: many
cdr3_nt: TGTGCCAGCTCACCGGGTCGGTACGAAGCTTTCTTT; cdr3_aa: CASSPGRYEAFF; d_call: -; v_call: TRBV18; j_call: TRBJ1-1; clone_size: many
cdr3_nt: TGTGCCAGCAGTTCACAGGGTTGGGGCTATGGCTACACCTTC; cdr3_aa: CASSSQGWGYGYTF; d_call: -; v_call: TRBV12-3/TRBV12-4; j_call: TRBJ1-2; clone_size: many
cdr3_nt: TGTGCCAGCAGCCCTTTAGGAAGAGGCGCCCGGGGGGTAGCTTTCTTT; cdr3_aa: CASSPLGRGARGVAFF; d_call: -; v_call: TRBV12-3/TRBV12-4; j_call: TRBJ1-1; clone_size: -
cdr3_nt: TGTGCCAGCCTGGGAGCGGGGAACTACGAGCAGTACTTC; cdr3_aa: CASLGAGNYEQYF; d_call: TRBD2; v_call: TRBV28; j_call: TRBJ2-7; clone_size: -
cdr3_nt: TGTGCCAGTAGTATAGAATACACTGAAGCTTTCTTT; cdr3_aa: CASSIEYTEAFF; d_call: -; v_call: TRBV19; j_call: TRBJ1-1; clone_size: -
cdr3_nt: TGTGCCATCAGTGGGGGGGCTGACTATGGCTACACCTTC; cdr3_aa: CAISGGADYGYTF; d_call: -; v_call: TRBV10-3; j_call: TRBJ1-2; clone_size: -
cdr3_nt: TGTGCCAGCAGCCAAGTTTGGGCAGGAAACACTGAAGCTTTCTTT; cdr3_aa: CASSQVWAGNTEAFF; d_call: -; v_call: TRBV4-2; j_call: TRBJ1-1; clone_size: many
cdr3_nt: TGTGCCAGCAGTTCCGGGACTAGTATCTACGAGCAGTACTTC; cdr3_aa: CASSSGTSIYEQYF; d_call: TRBD2; v_call: TRBV6-5; j_call: TRBJ2-7; clone_size: many
cdr3_nt: TGTGCCAGCAGCGTTTCCGGCAGGTACAATCAGCCCCAGCATTTT; cdr3_aa: CASSVSGRYNQPQHF; d_call: -; v_call: TRBV9; j_call: TRBJ1-5; clone_size: many
cdr3_nt: TGCGCCAGCAGCAAAGGACAGGGTCCATCGAGGTTGGAGTACTTC; cdr3_aa: CASSKGQGPSRLEYF; d_call: TRBD1; v_call: TRBV5-1; j_call: TRBJ2-7; clone_size: many
cdr3_nt: TGTGCCAGCAGCAGGGGGCGTACCGGGGAGCTGTTTTTT; cdr3_aa: CASSRGRTGELFF; d_call: TRBD1; v_call: TRBV7-2; j_call: TRBJ2-2; clone_size: many
cdr3_nt: TGTGCCAGCAACCGGGGTGGGAGTGACTATGGCTACACCTTC; cdr3_aa: CASNRGGSDYGYTF; d_call: -; v_call: TRBV6-2/TRBV6-3; j_call: TRBJ1-2; clone_size: many
cdr3_nt: TGTGCCAGCAGTTCGTATGAAAAACTGTTTTTT; cdr3_aa: CASSSYEKLFF; d_call: -; v_call: TRBV6-5; j_call: TRBJ1-4; clone_size: -
cdr3_nt: TGTGCCAGCAGCTCTGAGGGGCCCCAGCATTTT; cdr3_aa: CASSSEGPQHF; d_call: -; v_call: TRBV28; j_call: TRBJ1-5; clone_size: -
cdr3_nt: TGTGCCAGCCGGGACAGCGATTCACCCCTCCACTTT; cdr3_aa: CASRDSDSPLHF; d_call: TRBD1; v_call: TRBV2; j_call: TRBJ1-6; clone_size: many
cdr3_nt: TGTGCCAGCAGTCCAGCGAACACCGGGGAGCTGTTTTTT; cdr3_aa: CASSPANTGELFF; d_call: -; v_call: TRBV27; j_call: TRBJ2-2; clone_size: many
cdr3_nt: TGTGCCAGCAGTCCGGACGGGAACACTGAAGCTTTCTTT; cdr3_aa: CASSPDGNTEAFF; d_call: -; v_call: TRBV12-3/TRBV12-4; j_call: TRBJ1-1; clone_size: many
cdr3_nt: TGTGCCACCGGTTCTGCCGGCGGGGACAGGGAGACCCAGTACTTC; cdr3_aa: CATGSAGGDRETQYF; d_call: TRBD1; v_call: TRBV24-1; j_call: TRBJ2-5; clone_size: -
cdr3_nt: TGTGCCAGCAGTTTGTCTAGCGGGAGTGGGATTGACGAGCAGTACTTC; cdr3_aa: CASSLSSGSGIDEQYF; d_call: TRBD2; v_call: TRBV28; j_call: TRBJ2-7; clone_size: -
cdr3_nt: TGTGCCAGTAGTATAGATCTAGTGGCTAGCGGGAGTTTACAAGAGACCCAGTACTTC; cdr3_aa: CASSIDLVASGSLQETQYF; d_call: TRBD2; v_call: TRBV19; j_call: TRBJ2-5; clone_size: many
cdr3_nt: TGTGCCAGCAGTGAATGGGCAGGATACTCCTACGAGCAGTACTTC; cdr3_aa: CASSEWAGYSYEQYF; d_call: -; v_call: TRBV6-1; j_call: TRBJ2-7; clone_size: few
cdr3_nt: TGTGCCACCAGCAGAGAGCCGGGGCTTGGTTTGAATGGCTACACCTTC; cdr3_aa: CATSREPGLGLNGYTF; d_call: -; v_call: TRBV15; j_call: TRBJ1-2; clone_size: -
cdr3_nt: TGTGCCAGCTATTCCTCGACAGGACGATTTAGCGACTCCTACGAGCAGTACTTC; cdr3_aa: CASYSSTGRFSDSYEQYF; d_call: -; v_call: TRBV7-8; j_call: TRBJ2-7; clone_size: many
cdr3_nt: TGTGCCAGCAGCTCTACCAGGGGTAACACTGAAGCTTTCTTT; cdr3_aa: CASSSTRGNTEAFF; d_call: -; v_call: TRBV12-3/TRBV12-4; j_call: TRBJ1-1; clone_size: -
cdr3_nt: TGTGCCAGCAGTTACTGGGAAAGCTACGAGCAGTACTTC; cdr3_aa: CASSYWESYEQYF; d_call: -; v_call: TRBV6-5; j_call: TRBJ2-7; clone_size: few
cdr3_nt: TGTGCCAGCAGCCCACGGCAGGGGGACTATGGCTACACCTTC; cdr3_aa: CASSPRQGDYGYTF; d_call: TRBD1; v_call: TRBV11-2; j_call: TRBJ1-2; clone_size: -
cdr3_nt: TGTGCCAGCAGTGTAGGCGGGCTGGAGACCCAGTACTTC; cdr3_aa: CASSVGGLETQYF; d_call: -; v_call: TRBV2; j_call: TRBJ2-5; clone_size: many
cdr3_nt: TGTGCCAGCAGGCGGGCCGGGCGGGAGTCCGGGGAGCTGTTTTTT; cdr3_aa: CASRRAGRESGELFF; d_call: TRBD2; v_call: TRBV7-2; j_call: TRBJ2-2; clone_size: few
cdr3_nt: TGTGCCAGCAGCTCACCACAGGGGACAGCTTTCTTT; cdr3_aa: CASSSPQGTAFF; d_call: TRBD1; v_call: TRBV7-6; j_call: TRBJ1-1; clone_size: many
cdr3_nt: TGTGCCAGTCAAGAATTCACCGGGGAGCTGTTTTTT; cdr3_aa: CASQEFTGELFF; d_call: -; v_call: TRBV19; j_call: TRBJ2-2; clone_size: many
cdr3_nt: TGCAGTGCTCGGGTTACTAGCGGACAAGAGACCCAGTACTTC; cdr3_aa: CSARVTSGQETQYF; d_call: TRBD2; v_call: TRBV20-1; j_call: TRBJ2-5; clone_size: many
cdr3_nt: TGCAGTGCTAGGGACAGGGTGGTGTACGAGCAGTACTTC; cdr3_aa: CSARDRVVYEQYF; d_call: TRBD1; v_call: TRBV20-1; j_call: TRBJ2-7; clone_size: many
cdr3_nt: TGTGCCAGCAGCTTAGATCCTAGATACGAGCAGTACTTC; cdr3_aa: CASSLDPRYEQYF; d_call: -; v_call: TRBV7-2; j_call: TRBJ2-7; clone_size: -
cdr3_nt: TGTGCCAGCAGCTTGGGGAGTGGCCTTTACGAGCAGTACTTC; cdr3_aa: CASSLGSGLYEQYF; d_call: -; v_call: TRBV7-2; j_call: TRBJ2-7; clone_size: many
cdr3_nt: TGTGCTAGCCGTTGGGACGCCGCACCGAACACTGAAGCTTTCTTT; cdr3_aa: CASRWDAAPNTEAFF; d_call: -; v_call: TRBV6-5; j_call: TRBJ1-1; clone_size: -
cdr3_nt: TGTGCCAGCAGTTACTCTTACTCCTACGAGCAGTACTTC; cdr3_aa: CASSYSYSYEQYF; d_call: -; v_call: TRBV12-3/TRBV12-4; j_call: TRBJ2-7; clone_size: -
cdr3_nt: TGCGCCAGCAGCTTGGGGGGACAGTACTACGAGCAGTACTTC; cdr3_aa: CASSLGGQYYEQYF; d_call: TRBD1; v_call: TRBV5-1; j_call: TRBJ2-7; clone_size: many
cdr3_nt: TGTGCCAGCAGGGAGACAGCGACCTACGAGCAGTACTTC; cdr3_aa: CASRETATYEQYF; d_call: -; v_call: TRBV6-2/TRBV6-3; j_call: TRBJ2-7; clone_size: -
cdr3_nt: TGTGCCAGCGGGGTGAAGAACACCGGGGAGCTGTTTTTT; cdr3_aa: CASGVKNTGELFF; d_call: -; v_call: TRBV12-3/TRBV12-4; j_call: TRBJ2-2; clone_size: -
cdr3_nt: TGCAGTGCTAGAAGGACAGGGGTTTCGAACACTGAAGCTTTCTTT; cdr3_aa: CSARRTGVSNTEAFF; d_call: TRBD1; v_call: TRBV20-1; j_call: TRBJ1-1; clone_size: many